This T cell receptor (beta chain) emerged from a study of OX40 agonist ivuxolimab in advanced cancers. Points from the study as a whole: Some patients without response likewise showed low normalized clonal expansion. In CD8+ T cells, expanded clones were on average more numerous than in CD4+. At 0.1 to 3.0 mg/kg and by week 6, clonal expansion occurred in CD4+ and CD8+ blood T cells.

Turning to this clone: Its antigen is unknown.

The CDR3 has 14 amino acids. V trimming: 3 bases; J trimming: 1 base; junction bases outside the gene matches: 2. Germline assignment: CDR1 MNHEY and CDR2 SMNVEV (reference sequence). Profiling relied on immunoSEQ multiplex PCR, and the TCRdb table lists in-frame clones only, not all of them. The sample carries under 80,000 clones, 85% to 95% recorded once. Enrollment shut out patients with autoimmune disease history or systemic immunosuppression. This specimen consisted of CD4+ or CD8+ T cells sorted from blood, obtained in a trial of the OX40 agonist ivuxolimab. This chain links TRBV27 with TRBJ2-7; 8 bases align to TRBD2. The TCR comes from an adult with an advanced solid tumor such as melanoma, head and neck, liver or kidney cancer. The CDR3 protein is CASSFAGGSYEQYF. CDR3 sequence (DNA): TGTGCCAGCAGTTTTGCGGGAGGATCCTACGAGCAGTACTTC.